The 5 T cell receptor beta chains listed next were all sequenced from one sample in a study of identical twins. TCRdb re-derived calls from the 5' RACE reads in MiXCR, one entry per CDR3 protein. The table records some 460,000 distinct CDR3 sequences, 12% to 15% of them present only once. These data are also associated with another study on yellow fever vaccine responses in identical twins.

The sequencing input was CD4+ T cells sorted from blood. The receptor set was obtained from a woman under 30 in good health.

This clonotype was seen a handful of times. V usage is TRBV29-1 and J usage is TRBJ2-7, with 10 positions matching TRBD1. CDR3 size: 14 residues. V gave up 4 bases and J gave up 6 bases; unmatched junction bases: 9. Germline loops: CDR1 SQVTM, CDR2 ANQGSEA. The CDR3 sequence is CSVGSGTGVGEQYF. The CDR3 DNA follows: TGCAGCGTTGGGTCCGGGACAGGGGTTGGCGAGCAGTACTTC.

This clonotype was seen many times. This sequence joins TRBV5-1 and TRBJ2-3, with 10 nucleotides matching TRBD2. The V and J ends lost 7 bases and 7 bases, in that order; junction bases with no gene match: 15. The CDR3 has 16 residues. Germline lookup yields CDR1 SGHRS and CDR2 YFSETQ. CDR3 bases: TGCGCCAGCCCTGAAGCTCTAGCGGGAGTTGGAAATACGCAGTATTTT. Encoded protein: CASPEALAGVGNTQYF.

This chain links TRBV11-2 with TRBJ2-5; the match to TRBD2 covers 16 bases. This CDR3 region has 20 residues. V lost 4 bases, J lost 1 base, and 12 bases stayed unmatched. Germline loops: CDR1 SGHAT, CDR2 FQNNGV. Here the CDR3 reads CASSSGRGTSGGELQETQYF. The CDR3 DNA sequence: TGTGCCAGCAGCTCCGGACGTGGGACTAGCGGGGGGGAACTCCAAGAGACCCAGTACTTC.

The chain joins TRBV18 to TRBJ2-7, with D possibly TRBD1 on 5 matching bases. Germline CDR1 is KGHSH and CDR2 is LQKENI. Between the trimmed V and J ends, which lost 3 bases and 6 bases, there was a span of 12 bases. This CDR3 contains 13 residues. DNA of the CDR3: TGTGCCAGCTCACCCCCAGGGCTGGGCGAGCAGTACTTC. Its translation: CASSPPGLGEQYF. The full variable domain, in which reference TRBV18 and TRBJ2-7 provide the parts outside the CDR3, is NAGVMQNPRHLVRRRGQEARLRCSPMKGHSHVYWYRQLPEEGLKFMVYLQKENIIDESGMPKERFSAEFPKEGPSILRIQQVVRGDSAAYFCASSPPGLGEQYFGPGTRLTVT.

The chain links TRBV7-9 to TRBJ2-2; 10 bases are shared with TRBD1. Unmatched junction bases numbered 6, after V lost 6 bases and J lost 2 bases. This CDR3 comprises 16 residues. Looked up from germline, CDR1 is SEHNR and CDR2 is FQNEAQ (reference sequence). DNA for the CDR3: TGTGCCAGCAGGGGACAGGGGAGGTCAAACACCGGGGAGCTGTTTTTT. Protein: CASRGQGRSNTGELFF.